Below, one T cell receptor beta chain is given with its context. Its target is unknown. Profiling relied on immunoSEQ multiplex PCR, and the TCRdb table lists in-frame clones only, not all of them. The data contain roughly 550,000 clones, nearly 97% of them singletons. The data were taken from a study of shared clonotypes between healthy human individuals. Positive CCR7 selection of CD45RO-negative cells yielded the naive CD8 cells, and terminally differentiated effector memory CD45RA+ cells were excluded. Study-level results: Estimated richness was generally greater in naive than memory subsets.

Trimming stripped 4 bases from V and 3 bases from J, with 12 bases between. The CDR3 runs 14 residues. Germline lookup yields CDR1 MNHEY and CDR2 SMNVEV (reference sequence). The sequenced sample consisted of naive CD8+ T cells sorted from blood. The sequence came from a woman in her twenties or thirties in good health. The gene calls are TRBV27 and TRBJ1-2, with D tentatively TRBD1 (5 bases). The CDR3 sequence is CASSYAREDYGYTF. CDR3 coding DNA: TGTGCCAGCAGTTACGCCAGGGAGGACTATGGCTACACCTTC.